This T cell receptor (beta chain) was found in a study of T-cell reconstitution after alpha-beta-depleted transplantation in children. This sample's TCRbeta library carried unique molecular identifier barcodes. TCRdb ran MiXCR on the PCR reads and lists one entry per CDR3 protein. There are fewer than 400,000 distinct CDR3 sequences in the sample; 23% occur only once, and roughly 11% lies in the top ten. Germline V gene sequence: CDR1 SGHRS, CDR2 YFSETQ. Trimming took 10 bases from V and 13 from J, leaving 12 bases between them. This CDR3 is built from 9 residues. The table lists this clonotype with a few counts.

Sequenced material: PBMCs, mostly from graft donor cells, taken 180 days after TCRalphabeta/CD19-depleted stem cell transplant. This receptor was obtained from a male patient between 5 and 17 years old who had a stem cell transplant for acute lymphoblastic leukemia, so the T cells may come from the graft donor. The chain uses TRBV5-1 and TRBJ2-1; the D gene is possibly TRBD2 (6 bases). The CDR3 loop reads CAWGEDQFF. CDR3 nucleotides: TGCGCCTGGGGGGAGGACCAGTTCTTC.